The clone carrying this T cell receptor (beta chain) has more than one count but fewer than ten. What it recognizes is unknown. With 3 bases removed from V and 2 bases from J, the gap between germline ends came to 18 bases. CDR3 length: 17 residues. The germline V gene encodes CDR1 SGHAT and CDR2 FQNNGV. These data are taken from a study of T cell responses to AZD1222 COVID-19 vaccine. Repertoires were generated with immunoSEQ multiplex PCR, while TCRdb's copy carries only in-frame clones and drops some. Here the sample spans 140,000 or so clones, about 86% being singletons. Broader study findings: Mostly white British, mostly female donors; authors suggested clonal diversity may be underestimated. No repertoire was sampled before or during the peak T cell response, only after it.

Sequences were derived from peripheral blood, sampled 28 days after the second AZD1222 dose. The chain is built from TRBV11-2 and TRBJ2-3; maybe TRBD2 (6 bases). This TCR derives from an adult who received the AZD1222 COVID-19 vaccine. The CDR3 sequence: CASSFNPAGGITDTQYF. CDR3 bases: TGTGCCAGCAGCTTTAACCCCGCTGGAGGGATCACAGATACGCAGTATTTT.